This passage covers 5 T cell receptor beta chains from one sample sequenced in a study of OX40 agonist ivuxolimab in advanced cancers. Using immunoSEQ multiplex PCR, the repertoire was profiled, and TCRdb retains in-frame clones only, with some absent. The data contain around 110,000 clones, approximately 90% of them singletons. Here the sequenced sample was CD4+ or CD8+ T cells sorted from blood, taken in a trial of the OX40 agonist ivuxolimab. The receptors come from an adult with an advanced solid tumor such as melanoma, head and neck, liver or kidney cancer.

This rearrangement joins TRBV10-2 to TRBJ1-2; no definite D call. V lost 3 bases, J lost 5 bases, and 13 bases lay in between. The V gene's germline CDR1 is WSHSY and CDR2 SAAADI. The length of the CDR3 is 14 residues. Here the CDR3 reads CASSDPGTDYGYTF. The CDR3 DNA reads TGCGCCAGCAGTGACCCCGGTACTGATTATGGCTACACCTTC.

Note on this clone: The identical CDR3 is also encoded by other nucleotide sequences in the sample. The rearrangement joins TRBV2 to TRBJ2-7, with D unresolved. With 6 bases removed from V and 0 bases from J, the gap between germline ends came to 6 bases. Germline values: CDR1 SNHLY, CDR2 FYNNEI. This CDR3 spans 12 amino acids. For the CDR3, the DNA is TGTGCCAGCAGACGAAGCTCCTACGAGCAGTACTTC. As protein: CASRRSSYEQYF. The variable domain in full, with the rest retrieved from reference TRBV2 and TRBJ2-7, is EPEVTQTPSHQVTQMGQEVILRCVPISNHLYFYWYRQILGQKVEFLVSFYNNEISEKSEIFDDQFSVERPDGSNFTLKIRSTKLEDSAMYFCASRRSSYEQYFGPGTRLTVT.

The V and J genes are TRBV28 and TRBJ1-1, with a weak D call TRBD1 (6 bases). V lost 5 bases to trimming and J lost 0 bases, with 10 bases between them. Germline CDR1 is MDHEN and CDR2 is SYDVKM. This CDR3 spans 14 amino acids. The CDR3 sequence is CASSRQALNTEAFF. In nucleotides, the CDR3 is TGTGCCAGCAGTCGACAGGCCTTGAACACTGAAGCTTTCTTT.

The chain joins TRBV28 to TRBJ2-7, with D possibly being TRBD2 (6 bases). CDR3 length: 13 amino acids. V lost 1 base to trimming and J lost 4 bases, with 8 bases between them. Germline assignment: CDR1 MDHEN and CDR2 SYDVKM. The CDR3 nucleotides are TGTGCCAGCAGTTTATTCGCGGGATACGAGCAGTACTTC. Protein sequence: CASSLFAGYEQYF.

The sample holds a few counts of this clone. The V gene is TRBV4-2, the J gene TRBJ2-3; no firm D call. The CDR3 is 15 amino acids. Per the germline V gene, CDR1 is LGHNA and CDR2 is YNFKEQ. The V end was cut by 3 bases, the J end by 2 bases, with 12 bases between. CDR3 protein: CASSHGGESTDTQYF. CDR3 sequence (DNA): TGTGCCAGCAGCCACGGCGGTGAGTCCACAGATACGCAGTATTTT.